These T cell receptor beta chains were read from a single sample in a study of blood T cells in healthy people across ages. TCRdb independently ran MiXCR on the 5' RACE reads; one entry per CDR3 protein. The table lists about 640,000 distinct CDR3 sequences, around three fifths of them singletons. Material for sequencing was blood. All receptors come from a man in his sixties in good health. Each CDR3 is given with its conserved first and last residue. Fields, in order: J gene, V gene, CDR3 protein.

>TRBJ2-1|TRBV18
CASSPLRGEYNEQFF
>TRBJ2-1|TRBV15
CATSAGPGQPYNEQFF
>TRBJ1-6|TRBV20-1
CSASRGDHSSYNSPLHF
>TRBJ1-1|TRBV20-1
CSEGTGGMNTEAFF
>TRBJ1-4|TRBV20-1
CSATRQGAEKLFF
>TRBJ2-3|TRBV7-7
CASSLSVYLTDTQYF
>TRBJ1-1|TRBV9
CASSAGSDLNTEAFF
>TRBJ2-1|TRBV9
CASSAGGSNEQFF
>TRBJ2-5|TRBV7-9
CASSVAVTETQYF
>TRBJ1-4|TRBV5-1
CASSTTRTGNEKLFF
>TRBJ2-1|TRBV20-1
CSARSGGSRGDGQFF
>TRBJ2-1|TRBV10-1
CASSQGVAGGEQFF
>TRBJ1-2|TRBV20-1
CSAPRGTNYGYTF
>TRBJ2-1|TRBV5-1
CASSLVAGNNNEQFF
>TRBJ1-1|TRBV5-5
CASVRGQNTEAFF
>TRBJ1-2|TRBV7-2
CASSQRVGGAAYGYTF
>TRBJ1-1|TRBV5-1
CASSLATGRHTEAFF
>TRBJ2-2|TRBV20-1
CSATHGGAGELFF
>TRBJ2-7|TRBV12-3/TRBV12-4
CASSRDGPYEQYF
>TRBJ2-1|TRBV25-1
CASSEGTGFYNEQFF
>TRBJ2-4|TRBV20-1
CSARGSGGALVKNIQYF
>TRBJ1-6|TRBV27
CASSSATGLGSPLHF
>TRBJ1-2|TRBV12-3/TRBV12-4
CASRPGGGIHGYTF
>TRBJ2-1|TRBV2
CASNGGARREQFF
>TRBJ2-7|TRBV18
CASSPTGVGSYEQYF